A selection of T cell receptor beta chains follows, all from one sample in a study of T cells after yellow fever vaccination. One entry per CDR3 protein results from TCRdb running MiXCR on the 5' RACE reads. The table lists roughly 50,000 distinct CDR3 sequences, 6% to 8% of them singletons. The specimen comprised CD8+ T cells sorted from PBMCs, sampled about 2 weeks after the first yellow fever vaccination. The receptors were sampled from a man younger than 30 who received the YFV17D yellow fever vaccine. CDR3s leave out the opening cysteine and the closing phenylalanine or tryptophan. The D gene is left open where the match is weak. Size tells how often a clone was seen (once, few, many) or the class of an expanded clone, and some rows leave it out.

>14|TRBV12-3/TRBV12-4|many|TRBD1
ASSRTGARGLTEAF
>10|TRBV5-6|many|NA
ASSLVYTEAF
>12|TRBV5-1|many|TRBD1
ASSEGTGQETQY
>14|TRBV11-1|many|NA
ASSPHLGGSYNEQF
>13|TRBV11-2|many|TRBD2
ASRPLAGGTHEQY
>12|TRBV9|medium-sized|NA
ASSEGISYNEQF
>11|TRBV19|NA|NA
ASSILLNTEAF
>15|TRBV29-1|many|NA
SVEFGWGPKYQETQY
>12|TRBV10-3|many|NA
AISEGQNTGELF
>12|TRBV19|few|NA
ASKAPGVNTEAF
>11|TRBV4-1|few|NA
ASSQVGTYGYT
>16|TRBV5-5|few|TRBD1
ASSLSQGADPYNSPLH
>12|TRBV4-3|many|NA
ASSQERGGGELF
>11|TRBV12-3/TRBV12-4|many|NA
ASSFDSQETQY
>14|TRBV7-3|many|TRBD2
ASSLTPTGGFGEQY
>10|TRBV6-5|NA|NA
ASTDMRGKAF
>14|TRBV4-1|many|TRBD1
ASSQVTGAITDTQY
>15|TRBV6-1|many|TRBD1
ASSPFRRDRGRQPQH
>10|TRBV25-1|few|NA
ASGGTVYEQY
>17|TRBV11-1|many|TRBD2
ASTVSGGAAPVQLGEQF
>11|TRBV29-1|many|NA
SARRRAWDEQY
>14|TRBV20-1|few|TRBD1
SANRTPDRVGQPQH
>12|TRBV7-9|many|NA
ASSLGDSAQPQH
>13|TRBV7-3|many|NA
ASSRSRQRNTEAF
>13|TRBV7-2|many|NA
ASSLGLTRDYEQY
>14|TRBV10-3|many|NA
AIAAPGGGDPNEQF
>12|TRBV7-2|NA|NA
ASSPPEGNTEAF
>13|TRBV20-1|many|NA
SALIQGGRTDTQY
>10|TRBV29-1|many|NA
SVVAGANVLT
>12|TRBV7-3|many|NA
ASSLTPYQETQY
>13|TRBV19|NA|NA
ASSIITPANQPQH
>11|TRBV5-1|NA|NA
ASSLLPPETQY
>11|TRBV6-2/TRBV6-3|many|NA
ASGRQAYYEQY
>13|TRBV7-9|many|NA
ASSLPRGRLETQY
>14|TRBV4-1|few|NA
ASRGGPISGANVLT
>15|TRBV4-3|few|NA
ASSQASERSPGNTIY